The 24 T cell receptor beta chains reported below all come from one sample, sequenced in a study of blood T cell repertoires in COVID-19. Sequencing used immunoSEQ multiplex PCR; TCRdb keeps in-frame clones, though not all of them. This table has approximately 120,000 clones, approximately 90% appearing once. The material sequenced was peripheral blood. These TCRs come from a man in his forties or fifties with COVID-19, enrolled during active disease.

The gene calls are TRBV28 and TRBJ2-7; 7 bases are a match to TRBD2. The CDR3 runs 15 residues. V lost 5 bases to trimming and J lost 7 bases; unmatched junction nucleotides: 14. Per the germline V gene, CDR1 is MDHEN and CDR2 is SYDVKM. CDR3 residues: CASSPWGGGSFEQYF. For the CDR3, the DNA is TGTGCCAGCAGTCCCTGGGGCGGCGGGAGCTTTGAGCAGTACTTC.

The sample holds one count of this clone. The rearrangement uses TRBV3-1 (or the pseudogene TRBV3-2) and TRBJ2-7, with D hard to call. Trimming cost V 2 bases and J 2 bases, with 10 bases left between them. Germline V gene data show CDR1 as LGHDT and CDR2 as YNNKEL (reference sequence). The CDR3 runs 14 residues. CDR3 sequence: CASSQSTDAYEQYF. The DNA of the CDR3 is TGTGCCAGCAGCCAATCCACAGACGCCTACGAGCAGTACTTC.

The rearrangement joins TRBV7-3 to TRBJ2-7; TRBD1 aligns across 9 bases. The germline CDR1 and CDR2 sequences are SGHTA and FQGTGA. V was pared by 0 bases and J by 1 base, with 1 base of the junction left unmatched. The CDR3 has 15 amino acids. The CDR3 sequence is CASSLTGQGSYEQYF. The CDR3 nucleotides are TGTGCCAGCAGCTTAACGGGACAGGGATCCTACGAGCAGTACTTC.

Only one count was recorded for this clone. This chain links TRBV29-1 with TRBJ1-2; 9 nucleotides match TRBD1. Losses at the gene ends were 3 bases for V and 8 bases for J; bases not matched to a gene: 4. Germline values: CDR1 SQVTM, CDR2 ANQGSEA. This CDR3 has 12 residues. The CDR3 spells CSVEGQGWGYTF. In nucleotides, the CDR3 is TGCAGCGTTGAGGGACAGGGCTGGGGCTACACCTTC.

The chain is built from TRBV18 and TRBJ1-4, with 7 bases that match TRBD1. Germline-derived CDR1 and CDR2 are KGHSH and LQKENI. The length of the CDR3 is 16 residues. With 5 bases clipped from V and 4 bases from J, the junction kept 10 bases outside the gene matches. In DNA, the CDR3 is TGTGCCAGCTCATACGGGACAGCTCGAAATAATGAAAAACTGTTTTTT. The encoded protein is CASSYGTARNNEKLFF.

The CDR3 here is CASSSLGQYDNQPQHF. CDR3 nucleotides: TGTGCCAGCAGTTCCCTCGGACAGTACGACAATCAGCCCCAGCATTTT. The chain carries TRBV28 and TRBJ1-5, with D perhaps matching TRBD1 (6 bases). V lost 4 bases, J lost 3 bases, and 16 bases lay in between. Germline values: CDR1 MDHEN, CDR2 SYDVKM. CDR3 length: 16 amino acids.

The chain joins TRBV19 to TRBJ1-2; D is perhaps TRBD1 (6 bases). Germline CDR1 is LNHDA and CDR2 is SQIVND (reference sequence). Trimming cost V 1 base and J 4 bases, with 16 bases left between them. This CDR3 spans 16 amino acids. CDR3 loop: CASSIGPPGASYGYTF. CDR3 bases: TGTGCCAGTAGTATAGGGCCACCAGGGGCCTCCTATGGCTACACCTTC.

The chain employs TRBV19 and TRBJ2-7, with D perhaps matching TRBD1 (6 bases). CDR1 is LNHDA, CDR2 SQIVND, per germline (reference sequence). V was clipped by 6 bases and J by 4 bases, with 16 bases between them. The CDR3 spans 14 residues. This CDR3 is CASRATATGYEQYF. DNA for the CDR3: TGTGCCAGTAGAGCCACAGCGACAGGTTACGAGCAGTACTTC.

This rearrangement joins TRBV2 to TRBJ1-4, with 8 bases aligning to TRBD1. CDR1 is SNHLY and CDR2 is FYNNEI in the germline V gene. There are 12 residues in the CDR3. V gave up 10 bases and J gave up 5 bases; unmatched junction bases: 3. The CDR3 DNA reads as TGTGCCACTAGACAGGGGAATGAAAAACTGTTTTTT. Its translation: CATRQGNEKLFF.

CDR3 sequence (DNA): TGTGCCAGTAGAAGACAGGGAGACACTGAAGCTTTCTTT. Translating gives CASRRQGDTEAFF. The chain employs TRBV19 and TRBJ1-1; TRBD1 agrees at 7 bases. Unmatched junction bases numbered 4, after V lost 6 bases and J lost 3 bases. The CDR3 loop spans 13 amino acids. Looked up from germline, CDR1 is LNHDA and CDR2 is SQIVND (reference sequence). The whole variable domain, filled in from reference TRBV19 and TRBJ1-1, reads DGGITQSPKYLFRKEGQNVTLSCEQNLNHDAMYWYRQDPGQGLRLIYYSQIVNDFQKGDIAEGYSVSREKKESFPLTVTSAQKNPTAFYLCASRRQGDTEAFFGQGTRLTVV.

J is TRBJ2-3 and V is TRBV13, with 7 nucleotides matching TRBD2. The CDR3 extends over 15 amino acids. The germline V gene encodes CDR1 PRHDT and CDR2 FYEKMQ (reference sequence). V lost 5 bases and J lost 1; bases outside the gene matches: 6. The CDR3 coding sequence is TGTGCCAGCAGCCGGGAGCGGGACCGCACAGATACGCAGTATTTT. It encodes CASSRERDRTDTQYF.

The gene calls are TRBV19 and TRBJ1-2, with 8 bases identical to TRBD1. This CDR3 has 15 residues. Losses at the gene ends were 0 bases for V and 8 bases for J; bases not matched to a gene: 8. Germline V CDR1 and CDR2: LNHDA, SQIVND (reference sequence). The CDR3 nucleotides read TGTGCCAGTAGTATAGATGACAGGGGAAACGACGGCTACACCTTC. Its protein product is CASSIDDRGNDGYTF.

The gene calls are TRBV12-3 or TRBV12-4 and TRBJ1-4, with D uncertain. V was cut by 4 bases and J by 4 bases, with 7 bases left in between. This CDR3 comprises 13 residues. The CDR3: CASSWAINEKLFF. DNA for the CDR3: TGTGCCAGCAGTTGGGCCATTAATGAAAAACTGTTTTTT.

About this clone itself: Other DNA sequences in this specimen translate into the identical CDR3. This chain connects TRBV19 to TRBJ1-3, with D unresolved. Per germline, CDR1 LNHDA and CDR2 SQIVND (reference sequence). This CDR3 spans 13 amino acids. Trimming shortened V by 9 bases and J by 0 bases, and 9 bases separated the two germline ends. CDR3 in amino acids: CASHRSSGNTIYF. The CDR3 nucleotides are TGTGCCAGCCACCGGAGCTCTGGAAACACCATATATTTT. The complete variable domain, with remaining parts taken from reference TRBV19 and TRBJ1-3, reads DGGITQSPKYLFRKEGQNVTLSCEQNLNHDAMYWYRQDPGQGLRLIYYSQIVNDFQKGDIAEGYSVSREKKESFPLTVTSAQKNPTAFYLCASHRSSGNTIYFGEGSWLTVV.

V gene TRBV6-5 combines with J gene TRBJ2-3; 7 positions agree with TRBD2. Germline V gene sequence: CDR1 MNHEY, CDR2 SVGAGI. V lost 7 bases, J lost 5 bases, and 3 bases stayed unmatched. This CDR3 contains 12 residues. The CDR3 DNA is TGTGCCAGCATGGCGGGAGTAGATACGCAGTATTTT. Amino acid sequence: CASMAGVDTQYF.

In its sample, this clone was seen a few times. The chain combines TRBV20-1 with TRBJ2-7, with TRBD2 matching over 7 bases. The CDR3 is 11 amino acids. Germline lookup yields CDR1 DFQATT and CDR2 SNEGSKA (reference sequence). V trimming: 6 bases; J trimming: 4 bases; junction bases outside the gene matches: 3. Here the CDR3 reads CSAQAGYEQYF. CDR3 sequence (DNA): TGCAGTGCCCAAGCGGGATACGAGCAGTACTTC.

The chain employs TRBV10-3 and TRBJ2-7; D call uncertain. Looked up from germline, CDR1 is ENHRY and CDR2 is SYGVKD. Trimming took off 2 bases at V and 3 bases at J, with 5 bases between the two ends. The CDR3 consists of 12 residues. Written as DNA, the CDR3 is TGTGCCATCAGTGAGACACACTACGAGCAGTACGTC. It yields the protein CAISETHYEQYV.

The genes are TRBV13 and TRBJ1-1; D remains ambiguous. The CDR3 runs to 15 residues. The germline V and J ends were trimmed by 5 bases and 1 base, with 14 bases remaining between them. CDR1 is PRHDT, CDR2 FYEKMQ, per germline (reference sequence). CDR3 in DNA: TGTGCCAGCAGCACCCTTACAGTAAAGAACACTGAAGCTTTCTTT. This codes for CASSTLTVKNTEAFF.

This rearrangement joins TRBV19 to TRBJ1-3; 7 bases match TRBD1. Germline V gene data show CDR1 as LNHDA and CDR2 as SQIVND (reference sequence). The CDR3 totals 18 residues. V gave up 6 bases and J gave up 0 bases; unmatched junction bases: 14. The CDR3: CASRNRGDPSSSGNTIYF. The CDR3 nucleotides read TGTGCCAGTAGGAACAGGGGCGACCCCTCGAGCTCTGGAAACACCATATATTTT.

The genes are TRBV29-1 and TRBJ2-3, with TRBD2 matching 13 bases. The CDR3 runs 16 residues. Germline CDR1 and CDR2: SQVTM and ANQGSEA. J was trimmed by 6 bases and V by 8 bases; bases with no gene match: 14. The chain's CDR3 is CSTWGGGLAGADTQYF. The CDR3, as DNA: TGCAGCACTTGGGGGGGTGGACTAGCGGGAGCGGATACGCAGTATTTT.

The chain couples TRBV11-2 to TRBJ2-1; 7 bases agree with TRBD1. Germline trimming cut 4 bases from V and 4 bases from J; bases unmatched to any gene: 4. CDR1 and CDR2 (germline): SGHAT, FQNNGV. The CDR3 length is 14 residues. In DNA form, the CDR3 reads TGTGCCAGCAGCTCCGGACAGGTATACAATGAGCAGTTCTTC. Residues: CASSSGQVYNEQFF.

This clone was found once. The chain is built from TRBV10-1 and TRBJ2-7; 8 bases fit TRBD2. Germline-derived CDR1 and CDR2 are WNHNN and SYGVQD (reference sequence). The CDR3 is 16 residues long. The V segment lost 2 bases and the J segment 3 bases; nucleotides outside the gene matches: 9. The CDR3 DNA sequence: TGCGCCAGCAGTGAGCGGGGGGGGACTAGGAGCTACGAGCAGTACTTC. Amino acids: CASSERGGTRSYEQYF.

This clone has a handful of counts. This chain uses TRBV10-3 with TRBJ2-6; the D gene is possibly TRBD1 (5 bases). Germline V lookup: CDR1 ENHRY, CDR2 SYGVKD. V was clipped by 3 bases and J by 4 bases, with 10 bases between them. The CDR3 extends over 15 amino acids. The CDR3 region is CAISDGAFGANVLTF. CDR3 bases: TGTGCCATCAGTGATGGGGCGTTCGGGGCCAACGTCCTGACTTTC.

This sequence joins TRBV2 and TRBJ2-1; TRBD1 matches 10 bases. The V and J ends lost 5 bases and 8 bases, in that order; junction bases with no gene match: 9. Germline assignment: CDR1 SNHLY and CDR2 FYNNEI. The CDR3 has 15 residues. CDR3 DNA: TGTGCCAGCAGTTCCCGACAGGGGGCATGGGATGAGCAGTTCTTC. It codes for CASSSRQGAWDEQFF.